Following are 3 T cell receptor beta chains from one sample sequenced in a study of blood T cell repertoires in COVID-19. The data were produced by immunoSEQ multiplex PCR, yet TCRdb's version contains in-frame clones alone and is incomplete. The profile shows roughly 140,000 clones, over 65% of them singletons. Sequencing was performed on peripheral blood. These receptors originate from a man between 65 and 85 years old with acute or convalescent COVID-19.

The J gene is TRBJ2-3, the V gene TRBV28; 10 bases are a match to TRBD2. The CDR3 runs 16 residues. From germline, CDR1 is MDHEN and CDR2 SYDVKM. With 8 bases clipped from V and 1 base from J, the junction kept 9 bases outside the gene matches. CDR3 DNA: TGTGCCAGCCCCCCGTCTACTAGCGGGGGCACAGATACGCAGTATTTT. Encoded protein: CASPPSTSGGTDTQYF.

V usage is TRBV6-6 and J usage is TRBJ2-7; D is unresolved. CDR3 length: 13 residues. V was cut by 0 bases and J by 4 bases, with 7 bases left in between. The germline gives CDR1 MNHNY, CDR2 SVGAGI (reference sequence). CDR3 region: CASSYSADYEQYF. The CDR3 nucleotides are TGTGCCAGCAGTTACTCGGCCGATTACGAGCAGTACTTC.

The V call is TRBV30, the J call TRBJ1-3, with TRBD1 as a possible D gene (5 bases). The CDR3 sequence is 15 residues long. The germline V gene encodes CDR1 GTSNPN and CDR2 SVGIG (reference sequence). The V end lost 3 bases, the J end lost 4 bases, and 16 bases lay between the germline ends. In DNA, the CDR3 is TGTGCCTGGAGACCCACAAGGGGAATCGGAAACACCATATATTTT. It yields the protein CAWRPTRGIGNTIYF.